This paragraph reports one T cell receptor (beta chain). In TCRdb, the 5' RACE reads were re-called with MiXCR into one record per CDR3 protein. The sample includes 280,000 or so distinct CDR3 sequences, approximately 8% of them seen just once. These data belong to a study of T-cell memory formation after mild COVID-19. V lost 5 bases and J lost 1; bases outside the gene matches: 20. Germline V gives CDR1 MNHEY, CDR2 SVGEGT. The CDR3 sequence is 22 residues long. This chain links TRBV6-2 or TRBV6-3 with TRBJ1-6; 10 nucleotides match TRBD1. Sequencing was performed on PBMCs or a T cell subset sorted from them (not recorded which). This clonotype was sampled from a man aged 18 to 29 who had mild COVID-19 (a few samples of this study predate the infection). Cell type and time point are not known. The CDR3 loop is CASSPRPGIDRGQASYNSPLHF. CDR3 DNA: TGTGCCAGCAGTCCGCGACCGGGGATAGACAGGGGGCAGGCGTCCTATAATTCACCCCTCCACTTT.